This is a list of T cell receptor beta chains from one sample in a study of blood T cell repertoires in COVID-19. Sequencing used immunoSEQ multiplex PCR; TCRdb keeps in-frame clones, though not all of them. This sample has around 70,000 clones, with around 80% found just once. Specimen: peripheral blood. The source of these receptors is a man aged 70 or older who had recovered from COVID-19. Each CDR3 is given with its conserved first and last residue.

V gene: TRBV24-1
CDR3 protein: CATSGPISGGDNEQFF

V gene: TRBV11-3
CDR3 protein: CASSSYGLAGGRRYNEQFF

V gene: TRBV6-2/TRBV6-3
CDR3 protein: CASSRLRGPYEQYF

V gene: TRBV27
CDR3 protein: CASSPGHSSYEQYF

V gene: TRBV9
CDR3 protein: CASSVVRGSNTEAFF

V gene: TRBV11-2
CDR3 protein: CASSLDYLGQYTGELFF

V gene: TRBV7-9
CDR3 protein: CASSLARGAVSEKLFF

V gene: TRBV19
CDR3 protein: CASRSGGAYNSPLHF

V gene: TRBV2
CDR3 protein: CATQFPGQQETQYF

V gene: TRBV5-1
CDR3 protein: CASRLSGAGGNNEQFF

V gene: TRBV28
CDR3 protein: CASREWISTDTQYF

V gene: TRBV10-3
CDR3 protein: CAISERDRGSIPYSNQPQHF

V gene: TRBV5-1
CDR3 protein: CASSLAKGTGGNTEAFF

V gene: TRBV9
CDR3 protein: CASSAGNYANEQFF

V gene: TRBV3-1/TRBV3-2
CDR3 protein: CASSQTGGGLNQPQHF

V gene: TRBV28
CDR3 protein: CASSPGTGKADTQYF

V gene: TRBV11-3
CDR3 protein: CASSRGRGGGYTF

V gene: TRBV28
CDR3 protein: CASSPQGSRVPDGYTF

V gene: TRBV19
CDR3 protein: CASSIAPHRAGELFF

V gene: TRBV28
CDR3 protein: CASRSSFNTEAFF

V gene: TRBV7-6
CDR3 protein: CASSQYTRGPSYEQYF

V gene: TRBV9
CDR3 protein: CASSVDPGVLAGGDDEQFF

V gene: TRBV28
CDR3 protein: CASSLSRQTQYF

V gene: TRBV5-1
CDR3 protein: CASSLWPGLATGELFF

V gene: TRBV14
CDR3 protein: CASSLGGRQPQHF

V gene: TRBV5-1
CDR3 protein: CASSPNIRQGEAFF

V gene: TRBV29-1
CDR3 protein: CSVMRQGADTEAFF

V gene: TRBV4-3
CDR3 protein: CASSQVPAGDRTEAFF

V gene: TRBV7-2
CDR3 protein: CASSSRLAGGSYEQYF

V gene: TRBV5-1
CDR3 protein: CASSTTPGQGPYEQYF

V gene: TRBV7-2
CDR3 protein: CASSLVEALGYGYTF

V gene: TRBV7-9
CDR3 protein: CASSLGGLSSYEQYF

V gene: TRBV19
CDR3 protein: CASSMAEYDGYTF

V gene: TRBV7-2
CDR3 protein: CASSRTSTHEQYF

V gene: TRBV11-3
CDR3 protein: CASSLEGTGPYNEQFF

V gene: TRBV15
CDR3 protein: CATSRRTSGSTNEQFF

V gene: TRBV13
CDR3 protein: CASSLAGRTGELFF

V gene: TRBV7-9
CDR3 protein: CASSFTGYMGNTIYF

V gene: TRBV3-1/TRBV3-2
CDR3 protein: CASSRSGAGGTDTQYF

V gene: TRBV7-2
CDR3 protein: CASSPRGTVGNTEAFF

V gene: TRBV30
CDR3 protein: CAWSLTGLSYNSPLHF

V gene: TRBV6-5
CDR3 protein: CASSQAGANFRGYTF